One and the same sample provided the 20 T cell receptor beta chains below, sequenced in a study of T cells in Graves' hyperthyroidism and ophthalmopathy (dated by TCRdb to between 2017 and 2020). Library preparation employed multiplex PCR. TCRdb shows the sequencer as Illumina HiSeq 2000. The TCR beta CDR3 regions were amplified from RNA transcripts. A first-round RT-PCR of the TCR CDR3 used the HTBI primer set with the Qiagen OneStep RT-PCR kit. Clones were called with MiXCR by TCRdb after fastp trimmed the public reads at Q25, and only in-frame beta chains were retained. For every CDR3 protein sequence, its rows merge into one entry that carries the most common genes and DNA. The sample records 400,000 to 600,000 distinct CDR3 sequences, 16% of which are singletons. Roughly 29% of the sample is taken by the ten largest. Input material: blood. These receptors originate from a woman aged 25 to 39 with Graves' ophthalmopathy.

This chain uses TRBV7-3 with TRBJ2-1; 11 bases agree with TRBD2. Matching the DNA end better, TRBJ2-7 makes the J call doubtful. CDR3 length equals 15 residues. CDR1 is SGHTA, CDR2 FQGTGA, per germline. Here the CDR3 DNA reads TGTGCCAGCAGCCCTCGACTAGCGGGGTACAATGAGCAGTACTTC. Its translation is CASSPRLAGYNEQYF.

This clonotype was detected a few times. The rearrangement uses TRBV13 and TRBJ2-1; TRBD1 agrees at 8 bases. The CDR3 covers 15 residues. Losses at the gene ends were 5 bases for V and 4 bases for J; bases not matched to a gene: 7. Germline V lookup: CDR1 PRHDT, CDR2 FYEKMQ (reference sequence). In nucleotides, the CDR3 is TGTGCCAGCAGCCCCCGGGACAGGAGGTACAATGAGCAGTTCTTC. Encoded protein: CASSPRDRRYNEQFF.

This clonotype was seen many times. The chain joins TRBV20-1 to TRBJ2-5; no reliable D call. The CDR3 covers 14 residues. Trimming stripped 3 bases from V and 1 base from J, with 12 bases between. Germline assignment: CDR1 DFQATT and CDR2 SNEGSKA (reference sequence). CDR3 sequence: CSARKDPSQETQYF. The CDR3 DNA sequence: TGCAGTGCTAGGAAAGACCCCTCCCAAGAGACCCAGTACTTC.

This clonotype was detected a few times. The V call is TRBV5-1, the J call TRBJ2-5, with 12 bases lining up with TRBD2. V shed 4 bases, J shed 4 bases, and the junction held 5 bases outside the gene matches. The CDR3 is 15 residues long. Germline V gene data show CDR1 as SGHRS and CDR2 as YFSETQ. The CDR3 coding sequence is TGCGCCAGCAGCCCGCGACTAGCGGGAGCAGAGACCCAGTACTTC. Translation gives CASSPRLAGAETQYF.

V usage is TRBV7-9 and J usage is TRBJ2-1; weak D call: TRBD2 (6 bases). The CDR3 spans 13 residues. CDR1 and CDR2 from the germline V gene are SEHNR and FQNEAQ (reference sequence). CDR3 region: CVSGTSLYNEQFF. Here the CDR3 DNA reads TGTGTTTCCGGGACTTCCCTCTACAATGAGCAGTTCTTC.

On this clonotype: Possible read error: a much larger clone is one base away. Written as DNA, the CDR3 is TGTGCCAGCTCACCGACGGGATATCTTGAGCAGTTCTTC. Amino acids: CASSPTGYLEQFF. The chain recombines TRBV18 with TRBJ2-1; D is perhaps TRBD2 (5 bases). Germline V gene data show CDR1 as KGHSH and CDR2 as LQKENI. The CDR3 consists of 13 residues. Trimming left V 3 bases short and J 9 bases short, with 12 bases between.

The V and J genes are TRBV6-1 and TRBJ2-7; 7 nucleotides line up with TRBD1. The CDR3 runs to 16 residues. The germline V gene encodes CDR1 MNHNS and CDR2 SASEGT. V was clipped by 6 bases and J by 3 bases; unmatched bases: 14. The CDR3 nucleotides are TGTGCCAGCAGCCAGCTTGGACAGGTCGAGAACTACGAGCAGTACTTC. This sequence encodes CASSQLGQVENYEQYF.

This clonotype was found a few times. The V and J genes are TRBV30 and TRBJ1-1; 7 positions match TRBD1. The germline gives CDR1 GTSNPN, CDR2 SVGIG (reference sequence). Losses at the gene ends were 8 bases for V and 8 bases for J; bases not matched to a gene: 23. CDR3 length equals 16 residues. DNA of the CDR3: TGTGCCCGCCCTCGATGGTCGTTTGGGCCGGACAGGGAAGCTTTCTTT. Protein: CARPRWSFGPDREAFF.

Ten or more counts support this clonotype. The CDR3 reads CASSLEGTSRRLTQYF. The CDR3 bases are TGTGCCAGCAGCTTAGAAGGGACTAGTCGCAGGCTGACCCAGTACTTC. The V gene is TRBV7-2, the J gene TRBJ2-5; 8 nucleotides match TRBD2. This CDR3 spans 16 amino acids. Looked up from germline, CDR1 is SGHTA and CDR2 is FQGNSA. V dropped 1 base and J dropped 7; count of bases not matched to a gene: 11.

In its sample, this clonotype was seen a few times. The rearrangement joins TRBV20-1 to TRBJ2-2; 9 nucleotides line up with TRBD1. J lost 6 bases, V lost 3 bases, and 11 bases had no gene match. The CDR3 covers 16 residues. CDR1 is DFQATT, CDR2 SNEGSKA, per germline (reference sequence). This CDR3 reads CSASPRGQGFSGELFF. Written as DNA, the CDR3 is TGCAGTGCTAGCCCTCGGGGACAGGGATTTTCCGGGGAGCTGTTTTTT.

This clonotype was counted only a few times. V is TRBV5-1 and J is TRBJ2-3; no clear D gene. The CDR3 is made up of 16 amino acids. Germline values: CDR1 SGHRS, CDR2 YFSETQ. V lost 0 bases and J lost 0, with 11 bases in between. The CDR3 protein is CASSLGVQASTDTQYF. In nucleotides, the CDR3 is TGCGCCAGCAGCTTGGGTGTGCAGGCTAGCACAGATACGCAGTATTTT.

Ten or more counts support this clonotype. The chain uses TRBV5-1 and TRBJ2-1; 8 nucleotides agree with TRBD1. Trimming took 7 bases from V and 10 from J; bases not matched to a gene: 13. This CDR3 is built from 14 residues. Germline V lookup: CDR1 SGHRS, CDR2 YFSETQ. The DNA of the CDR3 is TGCGCCAGCGGTCCCGGACAGGGTAGCCGCGAGCAGTTCTTC. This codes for CASGPGQGSREQFF.

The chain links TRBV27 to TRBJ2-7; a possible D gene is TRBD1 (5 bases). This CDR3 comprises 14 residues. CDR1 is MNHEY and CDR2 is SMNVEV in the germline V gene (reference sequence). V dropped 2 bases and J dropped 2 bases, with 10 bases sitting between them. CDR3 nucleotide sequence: TGTGCCAGCAGTTTACAGGGCCCAACCTACGAGCAGTACTTC. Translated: CASSLQGPTYEQYF.

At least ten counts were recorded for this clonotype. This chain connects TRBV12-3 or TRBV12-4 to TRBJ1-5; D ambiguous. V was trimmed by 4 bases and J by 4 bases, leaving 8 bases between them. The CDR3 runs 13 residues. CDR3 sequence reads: CASSWAPNQPQHF. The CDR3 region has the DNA TGTGCCAGCAGTTGGGCCCCAAATCAGCCCCAGCATTTT.

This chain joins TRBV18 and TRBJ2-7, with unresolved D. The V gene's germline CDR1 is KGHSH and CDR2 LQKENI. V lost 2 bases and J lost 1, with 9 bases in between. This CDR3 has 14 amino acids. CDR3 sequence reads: CASSPGSGSYEQYF. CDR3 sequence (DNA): TGTGCCAGCTCACCAGGATCAGGATCCTACGAGCAGTACTTC.

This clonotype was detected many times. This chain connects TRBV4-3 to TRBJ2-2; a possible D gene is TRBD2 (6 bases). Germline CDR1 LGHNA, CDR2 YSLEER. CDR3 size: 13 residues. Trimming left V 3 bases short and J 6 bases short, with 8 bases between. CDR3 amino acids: CASSQIAAGELFF. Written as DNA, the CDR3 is TGCGCCAGCAGCCAGATAGCGGCCGGGGAGCTGTTTTTT.

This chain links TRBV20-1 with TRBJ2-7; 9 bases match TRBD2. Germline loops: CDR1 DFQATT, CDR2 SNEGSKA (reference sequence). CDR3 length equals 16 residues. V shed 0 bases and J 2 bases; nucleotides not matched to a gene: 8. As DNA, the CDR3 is TGCAGTGCTAGAGATCGGAGGACTAGCGCTGCCTACGAGCAGTACTTC. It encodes CSARDRRTSAAYEQYF.

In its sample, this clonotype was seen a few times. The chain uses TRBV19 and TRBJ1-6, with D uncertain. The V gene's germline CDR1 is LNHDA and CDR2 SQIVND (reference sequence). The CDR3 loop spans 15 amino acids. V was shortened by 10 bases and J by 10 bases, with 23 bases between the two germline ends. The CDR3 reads CANRSETTLRSPLHF. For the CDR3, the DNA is TGTGCCAATAGAAGCGAGACCACGCTAAGATCACCCCTCCACTTT.

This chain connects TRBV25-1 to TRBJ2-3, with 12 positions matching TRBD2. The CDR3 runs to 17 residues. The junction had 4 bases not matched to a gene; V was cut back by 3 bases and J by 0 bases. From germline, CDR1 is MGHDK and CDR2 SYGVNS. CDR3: CASSDAGTSGSTDTQYF. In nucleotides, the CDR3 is TGTGCCAGCAGTGATGCCGGGACTAGCGGGAGCACAGATACGCAGTATTTT.

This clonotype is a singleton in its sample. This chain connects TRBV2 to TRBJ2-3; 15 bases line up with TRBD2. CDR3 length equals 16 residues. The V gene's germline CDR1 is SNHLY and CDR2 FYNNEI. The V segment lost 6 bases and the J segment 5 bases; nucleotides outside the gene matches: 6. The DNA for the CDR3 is TGTGCCAGCAGCAGAGGACTAGCGGGAGGGAGAGATACGCAGTATTTT. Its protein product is CASSRGLAGGRDTQYF.